Below are 31 T cell receptor beta chains sequenced from a single sample in a study of cytomegalovirus exposure and HLA in healthy donors. Researchers ran the PCR with 60 Vbeta and 13 Jbeta primers. This table comes from immunoSEQ multiplex PCR, and its TCRdb copy is limited to in-frame clones, with some not included. Of about 180,000 clones in the sample, roughly 70% were seen once. Source material: PBMCs. The receptors derive from a male donor in good health and CMV-seronegative.

This chain links TRBV2 with TRBJ1-2; possible D gene TRBD1, 5 bases. The CDR3 loop spans 15 amino acids. Germline lookup yields CDR1 SNHLY and CDR2 FYNNEI. Between the trimmed V and J ends, which lost 1 base and 4 bases, there was a span of 13 bases. CDR3 sequence reads: CASSEGGRAGYGYTF. The CDR3 nucleotides are TGTGCCAGCAGTGAAGGGGGCAGGGCCGGCTATGGCTACACCTTC.

The V call is TRBV28, the J call TRBJ1-5; D gene ambiguous. In germline, CDR1 is MDHEN, CDR2 SYDVKM. CDR3 length: 15 amino acids. Deletions cut 6 bases from V and 6 bases from J, with 18 bases between. The CDR3 here is CASRAARDGVQPQHF. In DNA, the CDR3 is TGTGCCAGCAGGGCGGCGAGGGATGGGGTTCAGCCCCAGCATTTT.

The rearrangement links TRBV6-1 to TRBJ1-2; 8 positions agree with TRBD1. There are 16 residues in the CDR3. The ends lost 1 base at V and 4 bases at J; junction bases unmatched: 8. CDR1 and CDR2 (germline): MNHNS, SASEGT. The CDR3 spells CASSEGAQGVSYGYTF. CDR3 in DNA: TGTGCCAGCAGTGAAGGAGCACAGGGGGTCTCCTATGGCTACACCTTC.

The chain uses TRBV4-1 and TRBJ1-2, with TRBD1 identical over 10 bases. The CDR3 length is 16 residues. J lost 2 bases, V lost 1 base, and 4 bases had no gene match. The germline V gene has CDR1 MGHRA and CDR2 YSYEKL. The CDR3 DNA sequence: TGCGCCAGCAGCCAAGGCTGGACAGGGGGGAACTATGGCTACACCTTC. Its translation is CASSQGWTGGNYGYTF.

V is TRBV9 and J is TRBJ2-1, with TRBD1 identical over 11 bases. CDR3 length: 16 amino acids. Per germline, CDR1 SGDLS and CDR2 YYNGEE. With V trimmed by 7 bases and J by 4 bases, 10 bases remained unmatched. The CDR3 loop reads CASANPGTGGYNEQFF. The CDR3 bases are TGTGCCAGCGCAAACCCCGGGACAGGGGGTTACAATGAGCAGTTCTTC. Filled out from reference TRBV9 and TRBJ2-1, the complete variable domain reads DSGVTQTPKHLITATGQRVTLRCSPRSGDLSVYWYQQSLDQGLQFLIQYYNGEERAKGNILERFSAQQFPDLHSELNLSSLELGDSALYFCASANPGTGGYNEQFFGPGTRLTVL.

This clone was observed a few times. The V and J genes are TRBV6-6 and TRBJ2-3; 7 nucleotides line up with TRBD1. After removal of 5 bases from V and 3 bases from J, the junction contained 2 bases not matched to a gene. The CDR3 has 13 residues. Per germline, CDR1 MNHNY and CDR2 SVGAGI (reference sequence). The CDR3 DNA sequence: TGTGCCAGCAGTCAGGGGGAGACAGATACGCAGTATTTT. This codes for CASSQGETDTQYF.

The chain recombines TRBV5-1 with TRBJ1-1, with 12 bases identical to TRBD1. Per germline, CDR1 SGHRS and CDR2 YFSETQ. V lost 6 bases to trimming and J lost 5 bases; unmatched junction nucleotides: 5. CDR3 size: 14 residues. CDR3 DNA: TGCGCCAGCACCGGGACAGGGGGCAATACTGAAGCTTTCTTT. Translating gives CASTGTGGNTEAFF.

The V call is TRBV13, the J call TRBJ2-7, with TRBD2 identical over 9 bases. CDR3 length: 17 residues. V lost 5 bases to trimming and J lost 5 bases; unmatched junction nucleotides: 16. In germline, CDR1 is PRHDT, CDR2 FYEKMQ (reference sequence). CDR3 sequence: CASSPQGRGGRYNEQYF. DNA for the CDR3: TGTGCCAGCAGCCCCCAGGGGCGGGGGGGCCGATATAACGAGCAGTACTTC.

The chain recombines TRBV30 with TRBJ2-1, with D perhaps TRBD2 (6 bases). V was trimmed by 0 bases and J by 10 bases, leaving 13 bases between them. The CDR3 is made up of 13 amino acids. Germline V gene sequence: CDR1 GTSNPN, CDR2 SVGIG (reference sequence). The CDR3 bases are TGTGCCTGGAGTGTAAGAAGGGCGGGGGAGCAGTTCTTC. Translation: CAWSVRRAGEQFF. The variable domain in full, completed from reference TRBV30 and TRBJ2-1, reads SQTIHQWPATLVQPVGSPLSLECTVEGTSNPNLYWYRQAAGRGLQLLFYSVGIGQISSEVPQNLSASRPQDRQFILSSKKLLLSDSGFYLCAWSVRRAGEQFFGPGTRLTVL.

The V and J genes are TRBV29-1 and TRBJ2-5; a weak D match, TRBD1 (6 bases). The DNA end lines up better with TRBJ2-7; the J call may be wrong. Germline V lookup: CDR1 SQVTM, CDR2 ANQGSEA. The CDR3 has 13 residues. CDR3 amino acids: CSSLDSSSYEQYF. DNA of the CDR3: TGCAGCTCCCTGGACAGCTCCTCCTACGAGCAGTACTTC.

The chain carries TRBV7-2 and TRBJ2-5, with 10 bases matching TRBD2. Germline CDR1 SGHTA, CDR2 FQGNSA. V dropped 1 base and J dropped 0; count of bases not matched to a gene: 8. The CDR3 runs to 18 residues. Here the CDR3 reads CASSLEMTSGYYQETQYF. Written as DNA, the CDR3 is TGTGCCAGCAGCTTAGAAATGACTAGCGGGTACTACCAAGAGACCCAGTACTTC.

V gene TRBV6-6 combines with J gene TRBJ2-1; TRBD1 is a possible D gene (6 bases). V lost 7 bases, J lost 2 bases, and 12 bases lay in between. CDR1 MNHNY and CDR2 SVGAGI come from the germline V gene (reference sequence). The CDR3 totals 14 residues. Written as DNA, the CDR3 is TGTGCCAGCACGGGACATTCTACCTACAATGAGCAGTTCTTC. This codes for CASTGHSTYNEQFF.

Notes on this clone: Other DNA sequences in this sample translate to the same CDR3. This chain uses TRBV6-5 with TRBJ1-5, with 10 bases aligning to TRBD1. Germline-derived CDR1 and CDR2 are MNHEY and SVGAGI. Trimming at V came to 5 bases and at J to 5 bases, leaving 3 bases not matched to a gene. The CDR3 has 14 residues. The CDR3 spells CASSRQGADQPQHF. The CDR3 DNA reads TGTGCCAGCAGTCGACAGGGGGCTGATCAGCCCCAGCATTTT.

This sequence joins TRBV6-6 and TRBJ1-6; maybe TRBD1 (6 bases). This CDR3 is built from 16 residues. The V gene's germline CDR1 is MNHNY and CDR2 SVGAGI (reference sequence). Deletions cut 6 bases from V and 8 bases from J, with 20 bases between. Here the CDR3 reads CASSPLTGTLDSPLHF. Written as DNA, the CDR3 is TGTGCCAGCAGCCCCTTAACAGGGACCTTAGATTCACCCCTCCACTTT.

The rearrangement links TRBV6-1 to TRBJ2-1; 12 positions match TRBD1. This CDR3 spans 14 amino acids. Germline V gene lookup returns CDR1 MNHNS and CDR2 SASEGT. Unmatched junction bases numbered 6, after V lost 4 bases and J lost 11 bases. CDR3 sequence reads: CASSAGQGADQQFF. The CDR3 DNA reads TGTGCCAGCAGTGCGGGACAGGGGGCGGATCAGCAGTTCTTC.

This clone was recorded a few times. The V gene is TRBV4-1, the J gene TRBJ1-6; no firm D call. Trimming stripped 0 bases from V and 4 bases from J, with 13 bases between. The germline V gene has CDR1 MGHRA and CDR2 YSYEKL. CDR3 length: 17 residues. The CDR3 DNA reads as TGCGCCAGCAGCCAAGAGTCCTCCGGGGTGTATAATTCACCCCTCCACTTT. Its translation: CASSQESSGVYNSPLHF.

The chain employs TRBV5-8 and TRBJ1-5; perhaps TRBD1 as D (6 bases). Per the germline V gene, CDR1 is SGHTS and CDR2 is YDEGEE. The V end was cut by 3 bases, the J end by 2 bases, with 15 bases between. This CDR3 has 16 residues. The CDR3 coding sequence is TGTGCCAGCAGCTACGACGACAGGTTAGGCAATCAGCCCCAGCATTTT. Translation: CASSYDDRLGNQPQHF.

This clone showed up just a few times. The chain uses TRBV5-4 and TRBJ2-1, with D tentatively TRBD1 (5 bases). The germline V gene encodes CDR1 SGHNT and CDR2 YYREEE (reference sequence). V lost 0 bases, J lost 1 base, and 11 bases lay in between. This CDR3 contains 16 residues. CDR3 amino acids: CASSLGGTNSYNEQFF. For the CDR3, the DNA is TGTGCCAGCAGCTTGGGGGGCACCAATTCCTACAATGAGCAGTTCTTC.

V gene TRBV6-1 combines with J gene TRBJ2-7; TRBD2 aligns across 14 bases. This CDR3 comprises 15 residues. CDR1 and CDR2 from the germline V gene are MNHNS and SASEGT. V shed 5 bases, J shed 2 bases, and the junction held 2 bases outside the gene matches. CDR3 nucleotides: TGTGCCAGCAGTCGACTAGCGGGAGGGCCCTACGAGCAGTACTTC. This codes for CASSRLAGGPYEQYF.

The chain carries TRBV7-9 and TRBJ2-1; a weak D match, TRBD2 (5 bases). This CDR3 is 15 amino acids long. Germline V gives CDR1 SEHNR, CDR2 FQNEAQ (reference sequence). V lost 5 bases, J lost 2 bases, and 13 bases lay in between. This CDR3 is CASSPPGGPYNEQFF. The CDR3 DNA reads TGTGCCAGCAGCCCCCCCGGAGGCCCCTACAATGAGCAGTTCTTC.

The chain couples TRBV25-1 to TRBJ1-5; 10 bases match TRBD1. The trim removed 6 bases at V and 4 bases at J, leaving 6 bases unmatched. In germline, CDR1 is MGHDK, CDR2 SYGVNS. This CDR3 has 15 amino acids. CDR3 in DNA: TGTGCCAGCAGCCCGACAGGGGGCCGTAATCAGCCCCAGCATTTT. It codes for CASSPTGGRNQPQHF.

This chain connects TRBV6-5 to TRBJ1-1; D may be TRBD1 (5 bases). Germline values: CDR1 MNHEY, CDR2 SVGAGI. The CDR3 covers 14 residues. Trimming stripped 2 bases from V and 8 bases from J, with 15 bases between. Here the CDR3 reads CASSYGMGGTEAFF. CDR3 coding DNA: TGTGCCAGCAGTTACGGGATGGGGGGGACCGAAGCTTTCTTT.

V is TRBV4-1 and J is TRBJ2-1; 9 positions match TRBD1. CDR3 length equals 16 residues. Germline lookup yields CDR1 MGHRA and CDR2 YSYEKL. With V trimmed by 5 bases and J by 2 bases, 7 bases remained unmatched. CDR3 residues: CASSYSTGGTYNEQFF. DNA of the CDR3: TGCGCCAGCAGCTACTCAACAGGGGGCACCTACAATGAGCAGTTCTTC.

The J gene is TRBJ2-5, the V gene TRBV5-1, with 13 bases aligning to TRBD2. This CDR3 contains 15 residues. Looked up from germline, CDR1 is SGHRS and CDR2 is YFSETQ. The trim removed 2 bases at V and 5 bases at J, leaving 3 bases unmatched. The CDR3 DNA follows: TGCGCCAGCAGCTTTGGACTAGCGGGGGAGGAGACCCAGTACTTC. This codes for CASSFGLAGEETQYF. The full variable domain, in which reference TRBV5-1 and TRBJ2-5 provide the parts outside the CDR3, is KAGVTQTPRYLIKTRGQQVTLSCSPISGHRSVSWYQQTPGQGLQFLFEYFSETQRNKGNFPGRFSGRQFSNSRSEMNVSTLELGDSALYLCASSFGLAGEETQYFGPGTRLLVL.

The gene calls are TRBV7-9 and TRBJ1-2; D may be TRBD1 (5 bases). The V end was cut by 3 bases, the J end by 4 bases, with 15 bases between. In germline, CDR1 is SEHNR, CDR2 FQNEAQ (reference sequence). This CDR3 is 15 amino acids long. The CDR3 here is CASSLDTGAFYGYTF. The CDR3, as DNA: TGTGCCAGCAGCTTGGACACGGGTGCTTTCTATGGCTACACCTTC.

The V and J genes are TRBV7-3 and TRBJ2-1, with 12 bases identical to TRBD2. CDR3 length: 17 amino acids. Germline V CDR1 and CDR2: SGHTA, FQGTGA. J gave up 9 bases and V 4 bases, and 13 bases lay outside the gene matches. CDR3 sequence (DNA): TGTGCCAGCAGCTCCTCTTCTAGCGGGGGGGCCGGGGCTGAGCAGTTCTTC. This gives the protein CASSSSSSGGAGAEQFF.

This clone occurred many times. J is TRBJ2-1 and V is TRBV19, with TRBD2 matching over 10 bases. Germline V gives CDR1 LNHDA, CDR2 SQIVND (reference sequence). The V gene end was trimmed by 6 bases and the J gene end by 11 bases; junction bases not matched to a gene: 13. CDR3 size: 15 residues. CDR3 amino acids: CASSPFSGRISKQFF. The DNA of the CDR3 is TGTGCCAGTAGCCCCTTTAGCGGGAGGATCTCTAAGCAGTTCTTC. Supplemented by reference TRBV19 and TRBJ2-1, the full variable domain reads DGGITQSPKYLFRKEGQNVTLSCEQNLNHDAMYWYRQDPGQGLRLIYYSQIVNDFQKGDIAEGYSVSREKKESFPLTVTSAQKNPTAFYLCASSPFSGRISKQFFGPGTRLTVL.

The rearrangement links TRBV30 to TRBJ2-7; D unclear. This CDR3 spans 11 amino acids. V lost 5 bases and J lost 6, with 11 bases in between. The germline V gene has CDR1 GTSNPN and CDR2 SVGIG (reference sequence). CDR3 DNA: TGTGCCTGGGCCCCATTGCGCGAGCAGTACTTC. This sequence encodes CAWAPLREQYF.

The CDR3 nucleotides are TGTGCCAGCAGCCGCGGAGCCTACGAGCAGTACTTC. It translates to CASSRGAYEQYF. The chain links TRBV7-2 to TRBJ2-7; no clear D gene. Trimming removed 5 bases at V and 2 bases at J, with 7 bases between. Looked up from germline, CDR1 is SGHTA and CDR2 is FQGNSA. The CDR3 sequence is 12 residues long.

The chain links TRBV7-3 to TRBJ2-3; TRBD2 aligns across 7 bases. This CDR3 is 16 amino acids long. Germline V gene lookup returns CDR1 SGHTA and CDR2 FQGTGA. Trimming cost V 5 bases and J 0 bases; bases outside gene matches: 8. The CDR3, as DNA: TGTGCCAGCAGCCCGACTAGCAGAACTAGCACAGATACGCAGTATTTT. This encodes CASSPTSRTSTDTQYF.

The chain recombines TRBV7-2 with TRBJ2-7; D call uncertain. The CDR3 is 13 amino acids. Trimming removed 4 bases at V and 0 bases at J, with 7 bases between. The germline CDR1 and CDR2 sequences are SGHTA and FQGNSA. The CDR3 DNA reads TGTGCCAGCAGCTCTCCGAGCTCCTACGAGCAGTACTTC. Translation gives CASSSPSSYEQYF.